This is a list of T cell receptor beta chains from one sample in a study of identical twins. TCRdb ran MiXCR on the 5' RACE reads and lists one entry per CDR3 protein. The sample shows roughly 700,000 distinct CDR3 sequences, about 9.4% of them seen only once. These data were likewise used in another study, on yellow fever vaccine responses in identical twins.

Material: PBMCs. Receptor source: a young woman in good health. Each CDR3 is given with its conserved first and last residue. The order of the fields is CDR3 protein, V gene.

CASSLLEGGSDTQYF TRBV7-9
CASSRLAGGPSGELFF TRBV27
CSAGTGVAKNIQYF TRBV20-1
CASSEGWKNIQYF TRBV2
CASSWLGGTAYEQYF TRBV5-1
CASRSGPSGANVLTF TRBV11-2
CASSLSSGGANTGELFF TRBV7-2
CASGSTGLRNQPQHF TRBV2
CASSLRGGTDYEQYF TRBV7-3
CASSSKAPPADTQYF TRBV7-9
CASSLKALGYEQYF TRBV12-3/TRBV12-4
CASSLDRVNRETQYF TRBV5-1
CATSREKSSYEQYF TRBV15
CASNDRDRDYEQYF TRBV2
CSVINRGYEQYF TRBV29-1